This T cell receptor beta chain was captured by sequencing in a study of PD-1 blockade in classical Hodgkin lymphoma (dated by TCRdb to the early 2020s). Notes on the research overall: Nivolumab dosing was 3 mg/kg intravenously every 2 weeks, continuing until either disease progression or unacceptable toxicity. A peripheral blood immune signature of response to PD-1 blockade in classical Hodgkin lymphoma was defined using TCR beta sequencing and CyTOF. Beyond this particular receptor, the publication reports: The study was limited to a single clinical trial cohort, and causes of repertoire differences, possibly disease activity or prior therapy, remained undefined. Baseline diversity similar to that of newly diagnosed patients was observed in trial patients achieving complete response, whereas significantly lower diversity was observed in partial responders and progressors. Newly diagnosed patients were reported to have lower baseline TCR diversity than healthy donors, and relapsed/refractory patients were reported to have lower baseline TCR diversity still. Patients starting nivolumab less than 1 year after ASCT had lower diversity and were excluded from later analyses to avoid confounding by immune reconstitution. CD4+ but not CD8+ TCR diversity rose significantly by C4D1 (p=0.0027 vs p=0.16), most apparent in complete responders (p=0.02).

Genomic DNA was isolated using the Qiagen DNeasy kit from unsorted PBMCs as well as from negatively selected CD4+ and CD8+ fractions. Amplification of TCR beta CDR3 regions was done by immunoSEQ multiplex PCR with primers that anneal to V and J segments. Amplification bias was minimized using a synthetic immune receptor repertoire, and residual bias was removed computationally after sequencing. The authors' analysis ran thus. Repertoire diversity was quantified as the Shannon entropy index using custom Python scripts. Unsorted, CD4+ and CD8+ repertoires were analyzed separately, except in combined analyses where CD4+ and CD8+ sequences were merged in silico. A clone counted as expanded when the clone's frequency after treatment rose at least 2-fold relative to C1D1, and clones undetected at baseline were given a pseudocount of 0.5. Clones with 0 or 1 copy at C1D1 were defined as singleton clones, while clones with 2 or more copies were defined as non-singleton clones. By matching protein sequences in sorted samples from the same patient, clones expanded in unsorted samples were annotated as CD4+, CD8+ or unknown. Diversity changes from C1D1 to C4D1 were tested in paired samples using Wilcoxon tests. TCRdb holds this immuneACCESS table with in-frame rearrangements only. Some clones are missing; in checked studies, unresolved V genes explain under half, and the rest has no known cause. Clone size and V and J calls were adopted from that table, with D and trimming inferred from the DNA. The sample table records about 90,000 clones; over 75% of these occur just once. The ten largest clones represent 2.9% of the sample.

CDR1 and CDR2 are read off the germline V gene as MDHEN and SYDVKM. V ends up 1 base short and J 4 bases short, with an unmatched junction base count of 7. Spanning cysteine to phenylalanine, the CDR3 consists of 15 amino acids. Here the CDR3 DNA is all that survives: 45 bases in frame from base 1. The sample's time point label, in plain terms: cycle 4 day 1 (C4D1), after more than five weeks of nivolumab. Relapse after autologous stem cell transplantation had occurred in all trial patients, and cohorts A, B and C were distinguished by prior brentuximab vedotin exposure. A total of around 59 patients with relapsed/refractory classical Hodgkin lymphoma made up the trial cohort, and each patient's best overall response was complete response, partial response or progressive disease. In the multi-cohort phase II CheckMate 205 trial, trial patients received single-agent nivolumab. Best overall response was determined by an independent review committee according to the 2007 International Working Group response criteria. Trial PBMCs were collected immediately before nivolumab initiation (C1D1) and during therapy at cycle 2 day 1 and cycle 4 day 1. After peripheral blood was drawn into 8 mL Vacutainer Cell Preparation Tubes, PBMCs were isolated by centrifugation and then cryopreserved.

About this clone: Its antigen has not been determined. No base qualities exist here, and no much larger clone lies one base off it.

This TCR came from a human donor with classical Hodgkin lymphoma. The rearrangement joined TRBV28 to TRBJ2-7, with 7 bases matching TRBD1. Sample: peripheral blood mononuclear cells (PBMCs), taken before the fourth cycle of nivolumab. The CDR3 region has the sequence CASSLLVGRGYEQYF. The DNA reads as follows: TGTGCCAGCAGTTTATTGGTCGGCAGGGGGTACGAGCAGTACTTC.